This paragraph covers one TCR beta chain sequence. What it binds is not known. The data belong to a study of human T cells and chemical hapten exposure. Across the whole study: Patients' scalps got diphenylcyclopropenone weekly throughout the approximately 24-week study. Patch tests put 0.01% DPC on the upper back, read at 6 days. Study conclusions and caveats: The study found that DPC sensitization did not change TCRs above 1 in 1000 frequency.

This CDR3 region has 15 residues. Germline-derived CDR1 and CDR2 are DFQATT and SNEGSKA (reference sequence). The junction had 10 bases not matched to a gene; V was cut back by 0 bases and J by 8 bases. TCRdb called the RACE reads again in MiXCR, with one record for every CDR3 protein. The table records under 300,000 distinct CDR3 sequences, almost 8% of them present only once. The time point: pre-sensitization, week 0. The treatment: therapeutic diphenylcyclopropenone sensitization with weekly scalp DPC. Sequenced here: whole blood, sampled in connection with sensitization to the hapten diphenylcyclopropenone (DPC). The chain has TRBV20-1 and TRBJ2-4; TRBD1 agrees at 7 bases. This clonotype was sampled from a man aged 18-30 years with alopecia areata. Some clones in this sample may be carry-over from other donors' samples. The CDR3 spells CSARDFSTGVYIQYF. CDR3 DNA: TGCAGTGCTAGAGATTTTAGCACAGGGGTATACATTCAGTACTTC.